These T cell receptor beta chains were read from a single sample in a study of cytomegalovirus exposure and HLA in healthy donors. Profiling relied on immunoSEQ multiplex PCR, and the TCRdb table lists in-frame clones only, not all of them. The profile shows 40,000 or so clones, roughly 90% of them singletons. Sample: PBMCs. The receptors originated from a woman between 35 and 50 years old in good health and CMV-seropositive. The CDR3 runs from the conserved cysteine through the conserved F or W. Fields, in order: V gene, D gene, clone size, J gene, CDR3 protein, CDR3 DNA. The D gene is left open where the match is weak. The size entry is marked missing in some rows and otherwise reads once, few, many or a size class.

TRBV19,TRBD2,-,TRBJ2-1,CASTKLAGARDNEQFF,TGTGCCAGTACAAAACTAGCGGGAGCCCGCGACAATGAGCAGTTCTTC
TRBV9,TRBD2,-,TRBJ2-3,CASSVGTSSTDTQYF,TGTGCCAGCAGCGTAGGGACTAGTTCGACAGATACGCAGTATTTT
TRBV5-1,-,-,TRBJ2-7,CASSLAGGEQYF,TGCGCCAGCAGCTTGGCCGGGGGCGAGCAGTACTTC
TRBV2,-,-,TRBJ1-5,CASRAGANYQPQHF,TGTGCCAGCAGAGCAGGGGCCAATTATCAGCCCCAGCATTTT
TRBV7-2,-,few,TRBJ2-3,CASSRLTGPSTDTQYF,TGTGCCAGCAGCCGACTGACAGGACCCAGCACAGATACGCAGTATTTT
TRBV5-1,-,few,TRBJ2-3,CASSITPDRTDTQYF,TGCGCCAGCAGCATTACCCCTGATAGAACAGATACGCAGTATTTT
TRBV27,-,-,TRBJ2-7,CASSLHVTGKSYEQYF,TGTGCCAGCAGTTTACACGTCACGGGAAAATCCTACGAGCAGTACTTC
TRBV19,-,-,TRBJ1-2,CASREAQGTMYGYTF,TGTGCCAGTAGGGAAGCACAGGGTACAATGTATGGCTACACCTTC
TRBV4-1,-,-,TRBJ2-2,CASRSTATGELFF,TGCGCCAGCAGGAGTACAGCCACCGGGGAGCTGTTTTTT
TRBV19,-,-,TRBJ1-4,CASSIIGQAEKLFF,TGTGCCAGTAGTATTATCGGACAAGCCGAAAAACTGTTTTTT
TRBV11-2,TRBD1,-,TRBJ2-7,CASSLIRQGNEQYF,TGTGCCAGCAGCTTAATACGACAGGGGAACGAGCAGTACTTC
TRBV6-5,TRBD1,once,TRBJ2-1,CASSSGQGGNEQFF,TGTGCCAGCAGTTCAGGACAGGGGGGAAATGAGCAGTTCTTC
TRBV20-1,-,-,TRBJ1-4,CSGPSYEKLFF,TGCAGTGGGCCGTCGTATGAAAAACTGTTTTTT
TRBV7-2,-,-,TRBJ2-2,CASSFGQSNTGELFF,TGTGCCAGCAGCTTCGGACAGAGCAACACCGGGGAGCTGTTTTTT
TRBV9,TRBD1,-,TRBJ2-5,CASSERGRQETQYF,TGTGCCAGCAGCGAGAGGGGGCGGCAAGAGACCCAGTACTTC
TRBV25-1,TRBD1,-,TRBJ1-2,CASRPTGVNYGYTF,TGTGCCAGCAGACCAACAGGGGTCAACTATGGCTACACCTTC
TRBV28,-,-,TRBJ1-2,CASSTGRLGYTF,TGTGCCAGTAGCACAGGTAGGCTTGGCTACACCTTC
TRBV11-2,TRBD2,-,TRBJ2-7,CASNGGGTTYEQYF,TGTGCCAGCAATGGCGGGGGGACTACCTACGAGCAGTACTTC
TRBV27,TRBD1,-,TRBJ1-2,CASGTASYGYTF,TGTGCCAGCGGGACAGCTTCGTATGGCTACACCTTC
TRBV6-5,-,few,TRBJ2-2,CATPDRFGTGELFF,TGTGCCACCCCCGATCGGTTCGGGACCGGGGAGCTGTTTTTT
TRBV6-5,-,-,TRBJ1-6,CASSFQVYNSPLHF,TGTGCCAGCAGTTTTCAGGTCTATAATTCACCCCTCCACTTT
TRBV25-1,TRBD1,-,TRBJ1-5,CASSEKTGGKNQPQHF,TGTGCCAGCAGTGAAAAGACAGGGGGCAAAAATCAGCCCCAGCATTTT
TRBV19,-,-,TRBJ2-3,CASSIGGEPDTQYF,TGTGCCAGTAGTATAGGGGGGGAGCCAGATACGCAGTATTTT
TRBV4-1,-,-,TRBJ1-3,CASSQAQGGNTIYF,TGCGCCAGCAGCCAAGCCCAGGGGGGAAACACCATATATTTT
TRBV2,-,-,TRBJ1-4,CASSDLSRQINEKLFF,TGTGCCAGCAGTGATTTGAGCCGACAGATCAATGAAAAACTGTTTTTT
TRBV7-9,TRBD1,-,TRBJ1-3,CASSLPPGTDPFFGNTIYF,TGTGCCAGCAGCCTCCCCCCCGGGACAGACCCCTTCTTTGGAAACACCATATATTTT
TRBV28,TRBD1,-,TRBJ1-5,CASTRLGQGRPRPQHF,TGTGCCAGCACCCGACTGGGACAGGGACGCCCCCGGCCCCAGCATTTT
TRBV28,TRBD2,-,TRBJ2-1,CASRVSTSGTQNEQFF,TGTGCCAGCAGGGTGTCAACTAGCGGGACTCAGAATGAGCAGTTCTTC
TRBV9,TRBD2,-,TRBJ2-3,CASSVVGSGSTDTQYF,TGTGCCAGCAGCGTAGTGGGTAGCGGGAGCACAGATACGCAGTATTTT
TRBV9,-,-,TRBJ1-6,CASRQGGNSPLHF,TGTGCCAGCAGGCAGGGAGGTAATTCACCCCTCCACTTT
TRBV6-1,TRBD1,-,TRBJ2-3,CASSEFRGHPDTQYF,TGTGCCAGCAGTGAATTCAGGGGGCACCCCGATACGCAGTATTTT
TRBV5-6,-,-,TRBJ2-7,CASTSGLSYEQYF,TGTGCCAGCACCTCGGGACTCTCCTACGAGCAGTACTTC
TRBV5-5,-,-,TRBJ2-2,CASSWTDTGELFF,TGTGCCAGCAGTTGGACAGACACCGGGGAGCTGTTTTTT
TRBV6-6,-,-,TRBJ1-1,CASSFSAGITFF,TGTGCCAGCAGTTTTAGTGCGGGGATTACTTTCTTT
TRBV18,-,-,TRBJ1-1,CASSTLDTRPGTEAFF,TGTGCCAGCTCAACATTGGACACCCGCCCCGGCACTGAAGCTTTCTTT
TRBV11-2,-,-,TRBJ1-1,CASSLNRNTEAFF,TGTGCCAGCAGCTTAAATAGGAACACTGAAGCTTTCTTT
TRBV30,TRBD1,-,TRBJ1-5,CAWSDRDGQPQHF,TGTGCCTGGAGCGACAGGGATGGACAGCCCCAGCATTTT
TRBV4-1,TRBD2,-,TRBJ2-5,CASSPTAGGGGETQYF,TGCGCCAGCAGCCCGACCGCGGGGGGCGGTGGAGAGACCCAGTACTTC
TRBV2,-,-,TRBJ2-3,CASSVLAPTGSRYF,TGTGCCAGCAGTGTATTGGCCCCGACAGGATCGCGGTATTTT
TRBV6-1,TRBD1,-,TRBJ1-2,CASGTTGSIGDGYTF,TGTGCCAGCGGAACGACAGGGAGTATCGGTGATGGCTACACCTTC
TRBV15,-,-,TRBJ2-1,CATKAGGSYNEQFF,TGTGCCACTAAGGCGGGCGGCTCCTACAATGAGCAGTTCTTC
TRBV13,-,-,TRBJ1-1,CASSQEGPATEAFF,TGTGCCAGCTCCCAGGAAGGTCCTGCCACTGAAGCTTTCTTT
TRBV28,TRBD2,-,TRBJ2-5,CASSLVSGSRQETQYF,TGTGCCAGCAGTTTGGTAAGCGGGAGCCGCCAAGAGACCCAGTACTTC
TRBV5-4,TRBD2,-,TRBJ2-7,CASSLAGASGEQYF,TGTGCCAGCAGTTTAGCGGGAGCCTCGGGCGAGCAGTACTTC
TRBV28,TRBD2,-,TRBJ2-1,CASSVMGLAGAKEQFF,TGTGCCAGCAGTGTGATGGGACTAGCGGGAGCGAAGGAGCAGTTCTTC
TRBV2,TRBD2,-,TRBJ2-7,CASSVGLAGVEQYF,TGTGCCAGCAGTGTGGGACTAGCGGGAGTCGAGCAGTACTTC
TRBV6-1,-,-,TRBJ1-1,CASFRQMNTEAFF,TGTGCCAGCTTTCGACAGATGAACACTGAAGCTTTCTTT